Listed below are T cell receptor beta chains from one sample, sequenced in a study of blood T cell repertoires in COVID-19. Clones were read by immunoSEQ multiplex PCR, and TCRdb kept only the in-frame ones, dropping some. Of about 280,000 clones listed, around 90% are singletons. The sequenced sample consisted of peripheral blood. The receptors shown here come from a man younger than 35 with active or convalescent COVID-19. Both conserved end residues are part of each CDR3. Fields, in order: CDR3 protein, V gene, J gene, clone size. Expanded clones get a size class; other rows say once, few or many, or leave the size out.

CASRALAGGQETQYF	TRBV7-2	TRBJ2-5	NA
CASSPGGVYEQYF	TRBV11-2	TRBJ2-7	NA
CASSSATDMNTGELFF	TRBV9	TRBJ2-2	NA
CASSGQGRAFF	TRBV10-1	TRBJ1-1	NA
CSVAGGSGELFF	TRBV29-1	TRBJ2-2	NA
CSALLNTEAFF	TRBV20-1	TRBJ1-1	NA
CASSLNERYEQYF	TRBV12-3/TRBV12-4	TRBJ2-7	NA
CASSLSGHPYEQYF	TRBV5-6	TRBJ2-7	NA
CASSQDPGTTIYF	TRBV4-1	TRBJ1-3	NA
CARFSDSDSYNEQFF	TRBV21-1	TRBJ2-1	NA
CASSIDSQGYDGYTF	TRBV19	TRBJ1-2	NA
CASSQDAPQFPNQPQHF	TRBV3-1/TRBV3-2	TRBJ1-5	NA
CASSLGQGYEQYF	TRBV12-3/TRBV12-4	TRBJ2-7	NA
CASSLVTSGGLLEQFF	TRBV11-2	TRBJ2-1	NA
CASSQAGSSYNEQFF	TRBV19	TRBJ2-1	NA
CAIMSGSGNTIYF	TRBV10-3	TRBJ1-3	once
CASSLGRGSKAFF	TRBV5-6	TRBJ1-1	NA
CASSYGGGEQYF	TRBV6-5	TRBJ2-7	NA
CSVHRDMNTEAFF	TRBV29-1	TRBJ1-1	NA
CASSQSNPPLSAEAFF	TRBV16	TRBJ1-1	NA
CASSPGQEYIGNTEAFF	TRBV2	TRBJ1-1	NA
CSQAGGRKETQYF	TRBV29-1	TRBJ2-5	NA
CSVADGSGELFF	TRBV29-1	TRBJ2-2	NA
CAISEFWGGTSYEQYF	TRBV10-3	TRBJ2-7	NA
CASSQFFGGANYGYTF	TRBV3-1/TRBV3-2	TRBJ1-2	NA
CASSLVTYEQYF	TRBV7-9	TRBJ2-7	once
CASRQESSYNSPLHF	TRBV6-5	TRBJ1-6	NA
CASSGRGAVSYEQYF	TRBV5-4	TRBJ2-7	NA
CASSQSWGAGELFF	TRBV4-1	TRBJ2-2	NA
CAISRTGGPQYF	TRBV10-3	TRBJ2-7	NA
CASSYAQGTYEQYF	TRBV6-5	TRBJ2-7	NA
CASSEGKLSGNTIYF	TRBV2	TRBJ1-3	NA
CASTVPGADTQYF	TRBV19	TRBJ2-3	NA
CASAAYLGQGYEQYF	TRBV6-5	TRBJ2-7	NA
CASSKARQSSYNEQFF	TRBV9	TRBJ2-1	NA
CASSESHWETQYF	TRBV10-1	TRBJ2-5	NA
CASSPSGTYNEQFF	TRBV2	TRBJ2-1	NA
CASSLSPFRGGLGETQYF	TRBV7-2	TRBJ2-5	NA
CASSPPGSGVRSDTQYF	TRBV9	TRBJ2-3	NA
CASRPQNTEAFF	TRBV21-1	TRBJ1-1	NA
CASSLQGGTTNEKLFF	TRBV7-9	TRBJ1-4	NA
CASSFSGGRTGELFF	TRBV6-5	TRBJ2-2	few
CASNGGGVDTQYF	TRBV2	TRBJ2-3	NA
CASSIRVSYNEQFF	TRBV19	TRBJ2-1	once
CASSQQVPPLTYGYTF	TRBV4-1	TRBJ1-2	NA